The clone carrying this TCR beta chain was picked up a small number of times. The sample belongs to a study of blood T cell repertoires in COVID-19. For the study at large: Spain, Italy and the United States supplied samples that represented acute and convalescent COVID-19. Sample material is recorded as cDNA or gDNA derived from T cells, B-cell-depleted T cells, or PBMCs.

In the authors' methods: Nucleated cell number was recorded as an estimate derived from reference gene primer amplification. Produced via immunoSEQ multiplex PCR; TCRdb's table is partial and in-frame only. V, J and clone size are those of that table, while D and trimming were read from the DNA. Of 45,000 to 55,000 clones listed, about four fifths are singletons. There are 16 residues in the CDR3. Germline values: CDR1 MGHRA, CDR2 YSYEKL. The junction had 4 bases not matched to a gene; V was cut back by 0 bases and J by 2 bases. The sample was peripheral blood. The rearrangement uses TRBV4-1 and TRBJ2-7; 10 bases agree with TRBD2. The TCR sequence derives from a man aged 55 to 70 with active COVID-19. The CDR3 sequence is CASSQDRTSGAYEQYF. The CDR3, as DNA: TGCGCCAGCAGCCAAGATCGCACTAGCGGGGCCTACGAGCAGTACTTC.